The present entry profiles one TCR beta chain with its context. The clone's antigen remains unknown. Base qualities are not provided; no much larger clone lies one nucleotide away. The immunoSEQ hsTCRB assay version 4 in survey mode was used to sequence TCRbeta repertoires from genomic DNA. Genomic DNA was diluted to roughly 9.3 ng/uL, and up to roughly 1 ug per sample was used for TCRbeta sequencing. As for how the authors treated the data: TCRbeta data were analyzed in ImmunoSeq Analyzer 3.0, with diversity computed on productive nucleotide rearrangements. Using the Immunarch R package, the improved Chao index served to estimate lower-bound TCR diversity and the Gini coefficient served to estimate clonality. Nucleotide rearrangements that differed but encoded the same CDR3beta amino acid sequence were counted as separate clonotypes. Differential abundance analysis found TCRbeta sequences that were significantly enriched in antigen-responding cells compared with anti-CD3/anti-CD28-activated cells. GLIPH2 clustered TCRs by predicted peptide-MHC specificity, both within individual participants and across merged participant data sets. Not all clones reach the TCRdb copy of this immuneACCESS table, which keeps in-frame sequences only. Checked studies attribute under half of the gap to unresolved V genes and leave the rest unexplained. V, J and clone size reflect that table, while D and trimming were determined from the DNA. The sample table records around 45,000 clones; approximately 91% of these occur just once. The top ten hold 1.8% of the sample.

The sample's treatment or condition, from its label and the paper: suppressive antiretroviral therapy. As a nonspecific positive control representing the CD4+ T cell repertoire, the cells were stimulated with anti-CD3/anti-CD28 magnetic beads. CD4+ T cells that responded were sorted based on upregulation of both CD40 ligand and CD69. HIV-1-infected adults in whom suppressive ART had been started during chronic infection were enrolled as participants. For at least 4 years, the participants' plasma HIV-1 RNA had been undetectable, below 50 copies/mL. To be included, participants needed a CD4+ T cell count above 400 cells/uL and a positive CMV serology. Before stimulation, PBMCs were isolated using density centrifugation and depleted of CD8+ T cells. CD8-depleted PBMCs were stimulated for roughly 20 hours with anti-CD28/CD49d costimulation, CD40-blocking antibody and enfuvirtide to prevent new infections. Cell sorting was done on a Beckman Coulter MoFlo Legacy or XDP sorter, and dead cells were excluded with propidium iodide. The QIAamp DNA Mini Kit was used for genomic DNA extraction from samples above one million cells, and the Quick-DNA Microprep Kit was used otherwise.

These data belong to a study of persistence of HIV-infected CD4 T cells (dated by TCRdb to 2018 to 2021). As for the study more broadly: Participants had been on suppressive ART for a median of about eight years. Cross-participant TCR cluster analysis included 8 participants for CMV and six or seven participants for Gag. Anti-CD3/anti-CD28 stimulation activated a higher proportion of cells, with a lower memory fraction, than antigen stimulation. The clonality of all cells in each sorted population was assessed by TCRbeta sequencing, whereas the clonality of infected cells was assessed by proviral sequencing. The study isolated CMV- and HIV-1 Gag-responding CD4+ T cells from ART-treated individuals to examine antigen-driven clonal expansion of HIV-1-infected cells. Peripheral blood samples of up to about 180 mL were obtained at multiple time points, with the exception of a couple of participants, for whom leukapheresis was performed at a single time point.

Beyond this particular receptor, the publication reports: Because the TCR analyses were done in bulk, restricting them to just the rare CMV-responding cells that actually carried HIV-1 proviruses was not possible. TCRbeta richness in CMV- and Gag-responding cells was significantly lower than in anti-CD3/anti-CD28-responding cells; CMV-responding cells had higher oligoclonality than CD3/CD28-stimulated and Gag-responding cells. Antigen-responding cells were enriched for expanded CDR3beta sequences that were degenerate, which suggests that CD4+ responses to CMV and Gag underwent convergent selection. Within the same sorted populations, TCR oligoclonality correlated with proviral oligoclonality. Only a small number of individuals took part in the study, and the range of antigens tested was limited.

Sequences LNHDA (CDR1) and SQIVND (CDR2) are obtained from the germline V gene (reference sequence). V was cut back by 1 base and J by 6 bases, leaving a gap of 12 bases between them. The CDR3 spans 15 residues, from the cysteine through the phenylalanine. Only CDR3 DNA remains: 45 bases, in frame from the first base. The chain couples TRBV19 to TRBJ1-4; TRBD1 is a weak D gene call, 5 bases matching. The sample was CD4+ T cells sorted from PBMCs after approximately 19-hour stimulation, taken from a patient who received antiretroviral therapy. Explained via the paper, the cell subset or site label denotes: CD40L+CD69+ CD4 T cells responding to anti-CD3/anti-CD28 beads, representing the overall repertoire. The TCR sequence derives from an adult man with HIV who was CMV-seropositive. CDR3 region: CASSIVPDTHEKLFF. The nucleotide sequence reads as follows: TGTGCCAGTAGTATAGTCCCGGACACCCATGAAAAACTGTTTTTT.